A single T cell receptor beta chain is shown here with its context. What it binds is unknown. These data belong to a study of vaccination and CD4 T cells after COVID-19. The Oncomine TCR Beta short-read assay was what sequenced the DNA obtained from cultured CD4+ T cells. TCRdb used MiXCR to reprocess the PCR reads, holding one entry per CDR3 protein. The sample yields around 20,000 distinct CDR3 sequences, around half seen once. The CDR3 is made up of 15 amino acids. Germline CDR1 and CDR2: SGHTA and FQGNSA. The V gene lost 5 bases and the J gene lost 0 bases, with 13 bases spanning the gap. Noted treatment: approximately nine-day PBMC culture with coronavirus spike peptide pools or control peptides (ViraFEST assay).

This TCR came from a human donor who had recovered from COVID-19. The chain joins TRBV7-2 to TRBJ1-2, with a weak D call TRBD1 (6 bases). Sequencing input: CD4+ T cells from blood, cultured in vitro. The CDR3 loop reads CASSPYRVANYGYTF. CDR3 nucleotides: TGTGCCAGCAGCCCATACAGGGTAGCTAACTATGGCTACACCTTC.